Listed below are T cell receptor beta chains from one sample, sequenced in a study of blood T cell repertoires in COVID-19. Data came from immunoSEQ multiplex PCR; TCRdb stores just in-frame clones and leaves some out. In the table there are a few hundred thousand clones, about nine tenths of which are singletons. The sequencing sample was made of peripheral blood. All receptors derive from a man between 65 and 85 years old with acute or convalescent COVID-19. The CDR3 runs from the conserved cysteine through the conserved F or W. The D gene is left open where the match is weak. The size entry is marked missing in some rows and otherwise reads once, few, many or a size class.

CDR3nt: TGTGCCAGTAAAGGGACAGGGGGCCGTTACGAGCAGTACTTC
CDR3aa: CASKGTGGRYEQYF
abundance: .
v_gene: TRBV3-1/TRBV3-2
j_gene: TRBJ2-7
d_gene: TRBD1

CDR3nt: TGCGCCAGCAGCCAAGACCAAGTTACAGGGCATGGCTACACCTTC
CDR3aa: CASSQDQVTGHGYTF
abundance: .
v_gene: TRBV4-3
j_gene: TRBJ1-2
d_gene: .

CDR3nt: TGTGCCAGCAGTAGCCGAGTCGGCGGGGCCTCCTACGAGCAGTACTTC
CDR3aa: CASSSRVGGASYEQYF
abundance: .
v_gene: TRBV6-6
j_gene: TRBJ2-7
d_gene: .

CDR3nt: TGTGCTAGTGGTTTGGGAGAGGGCTACACCTTC
CDR3aa: CASGLGEGYTF
abundance: .
v_gene: TRBV12-5
j_gene: TRBJ1-2
d_gene: .

CDR3nt: TGTGCCAGCAGCTTAGGACAGGCGGCCACAGTTGGCTACACCTTC
CDR3aa: CASSLGQAATVGYTF
abundance: .
v_gene: TRBV7-9
j_gene: TRBJ1-2
d_gene: .

CDR3nt: TGTGCCAGCAGCCCTGGACAGGGGGCCGGAGATACGCAGTATTTT
CDR3aa: CASSPGQGAGDTQYF
abundance: .
v_gene: TRBV4-2
j_gene: TRBJ2-3
d_gene: TRBD1

CDR3nt: TGCGCCAGCAGCTTGCTTCCGGGAAGGACAGATACGCAGTATTTT
CDR3aa: CASSLLPGRTDTQYF
abundance: .
v_gene: TRBV5-1
j_gene: TRBJ2-3
d_gene: .

CDR3nt: TGTGCCACCAGTGATGCGACTAGCGGGAGGGCGGGGTACAATGAGCAGTTCTTC
CDR3aa: CATSDATSGRAGYNEQFF
abundance: .
v_gene: TRBV24-1
j_gene: TRBJ2-1
d_gene: TRBD2

CDR3nt: TGTGCCAGCAGCTCTTACGGAGGGATGAACACTGAAGCTTTCTTT
CDR3aa: CASSSYGGMNTEAFF
abundance: .
v_gene: TRBV7-3
j_gene: TRBJ1-1
d_gene: .

CDR3nt: TGCAGCGTTGTTGCAGGGACAGGGCTCTCCGAGCAGTACTTC
CDR3aa: CSVVAGTGLSEQYF
abundance: once
v_gene: TRBV29-1
j_gene: TRBJ2-7
d_gene: TRBD1

CDR3nt: TGTGCCAGCAGATCGACCAGGGGGCTAGAACCTGAAGCTTTCTTT
CDR3aa: CASRSTRGLEPEAFF
abundance: .
v_gene: TRBV28
j_gene: TRBJ1-1
d_gene: TRBD1

CDR3nt: TGTGCCAGCAGCGCCTACGGAGTCGACACTGAAGCTTTCTTT
CDR3aa: CASSAYGVDTEAFF
abundance: .
v_gene: TRBV3-1/TRBV3-2
j_gene: TRBJ1-1
d_gene: .

CDR3nt: TGTGCCAGCAGCTTAGCGCCGCGGGTTCCCTACGAGCAGTACTTC
CDR3aa: CASSLAPRVPYEQYF
abundance: .
v_gene: TRBV7-2
j_gene: TRBJ2-7
d_gene: .

CDR3nt: TGTGCCAGCAGGCCTAGAGAGAGAGGGAGTTACAATGAGCAGTTCTTC
CDR3aa: CASRPRERGSYNEQFF
abundance: once
v_gene: TRBV6-7
j_gene: TRBJ2-1
d_gene: .

CDR3nt: TGTGCCTGGAGCCGGGACAGAAGTCTACTTGGGGACGAGCAGTACTTC
CDR3aa: CAWSRDRSLLGDEQYF
abundance: .
v_gene: TRBV30
j_gene: TRBJ2-7
d_gene: TRBD1

CDR3nt: TGTGCCAGCAGTTTACGGACTAGCGGGAGGGGGGAGCTGTTTTTT
CDR3aa: CASSLRTSGRGELFF
abundance: .
v_gene: TRBV27
j_gene: TRBJ2-2
d_gene: TRBD2

CDR3nt: TGTGCCTGGAGTGCCCTAGCTACGCAGTATTTT
CDR3aa: CAWSALATQYF
abundance: .
v_gene: TRBV30
j_gene: TRBJ2-3
d_gene: .

CDR3nt: TGTGCCAGCAGCCCCGGGACAGGGGAAGGGCCCCAGCATTTT
CDR3aa: CASSPGTGEGPQHF
abundance: .
v_gene: TRBV7-9
j_gene: TRBJ1-5
d_gene: TRBD1

CDR3nt: TGTGCCAGCAGCCGGACAGGCGCTAGCAATCAGCCCCAGCATTTT
CDR3aa: CASSRTGASNQPQHF
abundance: once
v_gene: TRBV28
j_gene: TRBJ1-5
d_gene: TRBD1

CDR3nt: TGTGCCAGCAGTCCCACCTACGAGCAGTACTTC
CDR3aa: CASSPTYEQYF
abundance: .
v_gene: TRBV2
j_gene: TRBJ2-7
d_gene: .

CDR3nt: TGTGCCAGCAGTTCATCTGATGGCCGGGAGCTGTTTTTT
CDR3aa: CASSSSDGRELFF
abundance: .
v_gene: TRBV28
j_gene: TRBJ2-2
d_gene: .

CDR3nt: TGTGCCAGCAGCCGTTACTTATACAATGAGCAGTTCTTC
CDR3aa: CASSRYLYNEQFF
abundance: .
v_gene: TRBV7-2
j_gene: TRBJ2-1
d_gene: .

CDR3nt: TGTGCCAGCAGTAATCCCCAGGCAGATACGCAGTATTTT
CDR3aa: CASSNPQADTQYF
abundance: .
v_gene: TRBV6-5
j_gene: TRBJ2-3
d_gene: .

CDR3nt: TGTGCCATCAGTTCGACAGACTCTGGGGCCAACGTCCTGACTTTC
CDR3aa: CAISSTDSGANVLTF
abundance: .
v_gene: TRBV10-3
j_gene: TRBJ2-6
d_gene: .

CDR3nt: TGTGCCAGCAGCTTCCAACATTCTTGGGCGCGTGAAGCTTTCTTT
CDR3aa: CASSFQHSWAREAFF
abundance: .
v_gene: TRBV7-9
j_gene: TRBJ1-1
d_gene: .

CDR3nt: TGTGCCAGCAGCTCGGGCGGGAGAGAGGATACGCAGTATTTT
CDR3aa: CASSSGGREDTQYF
abundance: once
v_gene: TRBV7-3
j_gene: TRBJ2-3
d_gene: TRBD2

CDR3nt: TGTGCCAGCAGCGTCCAGGGGCGGTTCGAGCAGTACTTC
CDR3aa: CASSVQGRFEQYF
abundance: once
v_gene: TRBV7-3
j_gene: TRBJ2-7
d_gene: .

CDR3nt: TGTGCCAGCAGGAGACAGGGCTCTGGGGCCAACGTCCTGACTTTC
CDR3aa: CASRRQGSGANVLTF
abundance: once
v_gene: TRBV5-8
j_gene: TRBJ2-6
d_gene: TRBD1

CDR3nt: TGTGCCAGCAGTGGGTGGACAGGGGGCACTCAGCCCCAGCATTTT
CDR3aa: CASSGWTGGTQPQHF
abundance: .
v_gene: TRBV2
j_gene: TRBJ1-5
d_gene: TRBD1

CDR3nt: TGTGCCATCACAACTAGTTCCCTCAATGAGCAGTTCTTC
CDR3aa: CAITTSSLNEQFF
abundance: .
v_gene: TRBV10-3
j_gene: TRBJ2-1
d_gene: .